This T cell receptor beta chain was identified during a study of cytomegalovirus exposure and HLA in healthy donors. Regarding the study as a whole: Among the CMV-associated chains, three were confirmed in vitro as specific for CMV antigens. It was fewer than 200 TCR beta chains that were listed as cytomegalovirus-associated.

Primers for the PCR totalled 60 Vbeta and 13 Jbeta. Under the authors' procedure: Per a later analysis, the number of unique TCR beta chains was some 80 million, of which roughly 11 million were shared. This table comes from immunoSEQ multiplex PCR, and its TCRdb copy is limited to in-frame clones, with some not included. From that table come the V and J calls and clone size; the DNA was used to work out D and trimming. This table holds some 200,000 clones, about three quarters found once. The CDR3 spans 14 residues. The germline gives CDR1 MDHEN, CDR2 SYDVKM. The ends were cut back, 3 bases at V and 5 bases at J, with 13 bases in the middle. This clone has just a few counts. The target antigen is unknown. The sample carries other DNA sequences with the same CDR3.

This TCR derives from a man in his forties in good health and CMV-seronegative. The sample taken for sequencing was PBMCs. V gene TRBV28 combines with J gene TRBJ2-5; D is uncertain. For the CDR3, the DNA is TGTGCCAGCAGTTTTAAATTCCTAATGGAGACCCAGTACTTC. Its translation is CASSFKFLMETQYF.